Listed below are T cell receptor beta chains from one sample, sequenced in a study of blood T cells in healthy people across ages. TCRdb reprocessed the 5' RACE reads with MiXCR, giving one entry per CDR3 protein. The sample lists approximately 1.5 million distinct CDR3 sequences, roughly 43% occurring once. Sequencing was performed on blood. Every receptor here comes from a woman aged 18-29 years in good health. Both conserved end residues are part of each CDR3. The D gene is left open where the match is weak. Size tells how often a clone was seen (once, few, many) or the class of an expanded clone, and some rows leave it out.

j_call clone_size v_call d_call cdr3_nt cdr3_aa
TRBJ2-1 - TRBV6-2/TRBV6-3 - TGTGCCAGCAGTTATCTTGGCGGTAGGCTCTTTTTTGACAATGAGCAGTTCTTC CASSYLGGRLFFDNEQFF
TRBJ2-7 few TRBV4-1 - TGCGCCAGCAGCCAAGAGGCAGGGAGCTCCTACGAGCAGTACTTC CASSQEAGSSYEQYF
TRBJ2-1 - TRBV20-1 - TGCAGTGCTGAGGGACTCTTTAATTACAATGAGCAGTTCTTC CSAEGLFNYNEQFF
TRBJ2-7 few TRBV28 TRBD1 TGTGCCAGCAGTTTAACAGGACAGGGGAGCTCCTACGAGCAGTACTTC CASSLTGQGSSYEQYF
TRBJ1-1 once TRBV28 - TGTGCCAGCCTGGGGCAGGATAAGCGTGAAGCTTTCTTT CASLGQDKREAFF
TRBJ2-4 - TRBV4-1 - TGCGCCAGCAGCCAAGGGGACTTCTCCTACAATGATCAGTACTTC CASSQGDFSYNDQYF
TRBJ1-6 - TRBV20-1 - TGCAGTGCTAAACAGGGTGGAGCTGATAATTCATCCCTCCACTTT CSAKQGGADNSSLHF
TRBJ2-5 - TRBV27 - TGTGCCAGCAGTTTATCGAGAGGGGGAAGAGAGACCCAGTACTTC CASSLSRGGRETQYF
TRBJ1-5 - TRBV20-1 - TGCAGTGCTAGAGACAGGGCCACTCAGCCCCAGCATTTT CSARDRATQPQHF
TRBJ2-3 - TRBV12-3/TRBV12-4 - TGTGCCAGCAGTTTAGGAGCAGATGCGCAGTATTTT CASSLGADAQYF
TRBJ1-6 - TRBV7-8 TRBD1 TGTGCCAGCAGCTTTTCAGGACAGGCAGTGGGTTCACCCCCCCACTTT CASSFSGQAVGSPPHF
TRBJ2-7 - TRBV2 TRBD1 TGTGCCAGCAGACCAGACCGGGACAGGGGGCTGTACGAGCAGTACTTC CASRPDRDRGLYEQYF
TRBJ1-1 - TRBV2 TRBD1 TGTGCCAGCAGTGAGTTTCGGACAGGGAGGAGCACTGAAGCTTTCTTT CASSEFRTGRSTEAFF
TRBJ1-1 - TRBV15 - TGTGCCACCAGCAGAGATCCGGGACGGAACACTGAAGCTTTCTTT CATSRDPGRNTEAFF
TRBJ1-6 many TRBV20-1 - TGCAGTGCTAGTTACACGCAGCATCAGCCCCTCCACTTT CSASYTQHQPLHF
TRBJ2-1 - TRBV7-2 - TGTGCCGGCAGCTTAGGTTTAAGAGGGTTTGAGCAGTTCTTC CAGSLGLRGFEQFF
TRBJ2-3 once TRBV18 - TGTGCCAGCTCACCACCTTCGATAGATACGCAGTATTTT CASSPPSIDTQYF
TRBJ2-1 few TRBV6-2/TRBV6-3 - TGTGCCAGCACGGGGGCTTCCTACAATGAGCAGTTCTTC CASTGASYNEQFF
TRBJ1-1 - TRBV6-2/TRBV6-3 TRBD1 TGTGCCAGCAGACCACAGGGGCGGAACACTGAAGCTTTCTTT CASRPQGRNTEAFF
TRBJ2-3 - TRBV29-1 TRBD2 TGCAGCGTTGATTTGGCTAGCGGGCTCAGCACAGATACGCAGTATTTT CSVDLASGLSTDTQYF
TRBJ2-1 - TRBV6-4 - TGTGCCAGCATGGACTCGACGAACAATGAGCAGTTCTTC CASMDSTNNEQFF
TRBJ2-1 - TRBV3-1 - TGTGCCAGCAGCCAACTAGCCAATGAGCAGTTCTTC CASSQLANEQFF
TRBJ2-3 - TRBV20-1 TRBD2 TGCAGTGCTTCAGGACTAGCGGGAAACACAGATACGCAGTATTTT CSASGLAGNTDTQYF
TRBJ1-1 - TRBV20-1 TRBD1 TGCAGTGCGCTGGACAGGGTGAACACTGAAGCTTTCTTT CSALDRVNTEAFF
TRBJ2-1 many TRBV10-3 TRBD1 TGTGCCACTGAGCCCCAGGGGGCAAATGAGCAGTTCTTC CATEPQGANEQFF
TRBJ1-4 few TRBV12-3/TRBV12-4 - TGTGCCAGCAGTTTAAGGACAACCCCAACTAATGAAAAACTGTTTTTT CASSLRTTPTNEKLFF
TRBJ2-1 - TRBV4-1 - TGCGCCAGCAGCCAAGAGAGAGTCAGGGGGGGTTACAATGAGCAGTTCTTC CASSQERVRGGYNEQFF
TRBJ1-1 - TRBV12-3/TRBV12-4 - TGTGCCAGCAGCTTTCTCCAACAGGGTATTCATAGCACTGAAGCTTTCTTT CASSFLQQGIHSTEAFF
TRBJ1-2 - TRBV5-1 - TGCGCCAGCAGCTTATACAGGTCCGGGAGCTATGGCTACACCTTC CASSLYRSGSYGYTF
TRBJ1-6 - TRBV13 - TGTGCCAGCAGCAAAGGGTTCACAGACTCCGATTCACCCCTCCACTTT CASSKGFTDSDSPLHF
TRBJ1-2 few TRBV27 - TGTGCCAGCAGTTGGGGGGGGCGCGAGCTGGATGGCTACACCTTC CASSWGGRELDGYTF
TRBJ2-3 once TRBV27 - TGTGCCAGCAGTTTAGTGGGGGCCCTTAGCACAGATACGCAGTATTTT CASSLVGALSTDTQYF
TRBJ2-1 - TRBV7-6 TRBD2 TGTGCCAGCAGCCAACAACTAGCGGGGGCCTACAATGAGCAGTTCTTC CASSQQLAGAYNEQFF